Included here is one TCR beta chain sequence, with context. The sample belongs to a study of blood T cell repertoires in COVID-19. Study details: The samples span acute and convalescent COVID-19 from the United States, Italy and Spain. T cells, B-cell-depleted T cells, or PBMCs supplied cDNA or gDNA.

Germline assignment: CDR1 MNHEY and CDR2 SMNVEV (reference sequence). The J segment lost 10 bases and the V segment lost 8 bases, leaving 16 bases of the junction unmatched. The CDR3 is 14 residues long. As handled by the study authors: Counts of nucleated cells, estimated from reference gene primer amplification, were obtained. The repertoire was sequenced with immunoSEQ multiplex PCR; TCRdb's copy has only in-frame clones and lacks some. That table gives V, J and clone size, and the DNA gave D and trimming. The sample comprises around 200,000 clones, less than 85% of which are singletons, and 5.5% to 7.5% rests with the top ten.

The source of this sequence is a human donor in a cohort sampled during active COVID-19. The sample comprised peripheral blood. The chain has TRBV27 and TRBJ2-7, with 8 positions matching TRBD1. DNA for the CDR3: TGTGCCAGCGGAACCGGGACAGGCTCGTCGAGACAGTACTTC. Translated, it gives CASGTGTGSSRQYF.